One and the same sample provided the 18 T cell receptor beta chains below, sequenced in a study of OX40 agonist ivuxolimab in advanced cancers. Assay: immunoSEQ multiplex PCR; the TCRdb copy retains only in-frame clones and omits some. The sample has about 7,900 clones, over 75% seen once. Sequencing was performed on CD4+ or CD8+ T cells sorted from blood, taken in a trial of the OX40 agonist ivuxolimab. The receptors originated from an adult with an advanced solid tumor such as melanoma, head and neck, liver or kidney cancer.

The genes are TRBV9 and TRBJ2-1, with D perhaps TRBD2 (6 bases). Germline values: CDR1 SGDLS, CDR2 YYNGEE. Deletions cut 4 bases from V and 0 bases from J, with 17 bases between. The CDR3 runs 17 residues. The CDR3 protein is CASSSTADGSSYNEQFF. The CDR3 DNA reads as TGTGCCAGCAGCTCGACGGCCGACGGGAGCTCCTACAATGAGCAGTTCTTC.

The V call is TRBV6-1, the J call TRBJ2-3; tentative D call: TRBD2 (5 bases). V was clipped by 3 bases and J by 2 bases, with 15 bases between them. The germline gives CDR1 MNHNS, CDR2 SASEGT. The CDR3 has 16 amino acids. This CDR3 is CASSEVSGALTDTQYF. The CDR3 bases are TGTGCCAGCAGTGAGGTCAGCGGTGCCCTCACAGATACGCAGTATTTT.

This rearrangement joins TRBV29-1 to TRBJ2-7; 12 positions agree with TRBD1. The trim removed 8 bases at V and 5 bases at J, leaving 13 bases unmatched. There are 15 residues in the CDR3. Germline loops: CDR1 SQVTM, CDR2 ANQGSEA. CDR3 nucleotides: TGCAGCATTTCTCGCCCGGGACAGGGGGCAAACGAGCAGTACTTC. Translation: CSISRPGQGANEQYF.

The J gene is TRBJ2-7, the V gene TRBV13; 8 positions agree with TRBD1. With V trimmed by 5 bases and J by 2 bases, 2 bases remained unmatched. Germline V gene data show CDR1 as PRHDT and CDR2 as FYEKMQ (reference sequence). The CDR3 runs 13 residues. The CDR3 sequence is CASSRTGPYEQYF. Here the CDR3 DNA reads TGTGCCAGCAGCCGGACAGGGCCCTACGAGCAGTACTTC.

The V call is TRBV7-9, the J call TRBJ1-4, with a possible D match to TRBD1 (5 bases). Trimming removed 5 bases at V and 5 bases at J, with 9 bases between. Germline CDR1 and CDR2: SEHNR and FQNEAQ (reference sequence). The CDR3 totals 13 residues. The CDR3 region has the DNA TGTGCCAGCAGCCCCCCAGGGAATGAAAAACTGTTTTTT. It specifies CASSPPGNEKLFF. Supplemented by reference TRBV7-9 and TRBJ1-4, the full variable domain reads DTGVSQNPRHKITKRGQNVTFRCDPISEHNRLYWYRQTLGQGPEFLTYFQNEAQLEKSRLLSDRFSAERPKGSFSTLEIQRTEQGDSAMYLCASSPPGNEKLFFGSGTQLSVL.

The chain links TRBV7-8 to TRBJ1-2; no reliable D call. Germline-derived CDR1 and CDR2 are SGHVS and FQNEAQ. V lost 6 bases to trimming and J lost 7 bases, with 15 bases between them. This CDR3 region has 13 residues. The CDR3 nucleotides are TGTGCCAGCAGGGCTAGGGTGAGCTCTGGCTACACCTTC. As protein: CASRARVSSGYTF. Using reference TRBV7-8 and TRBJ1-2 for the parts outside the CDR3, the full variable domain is GAGVSQSPRYKVAKRGQDVALRCDPISGHVSLFWYQQALGQGPEFLTYFQNEAQLDKSGLPSDRFFAERPEGSVSTLKIQRTQQEDSAVYLCASRARVSSGYTFGSGTRLTVV.

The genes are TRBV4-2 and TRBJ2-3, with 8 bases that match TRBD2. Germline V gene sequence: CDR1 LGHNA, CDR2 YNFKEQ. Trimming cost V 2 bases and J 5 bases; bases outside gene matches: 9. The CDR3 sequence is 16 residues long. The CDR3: CASSQWSREGQDTQYF. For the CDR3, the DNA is TGTGCCAGCAGCCAATGGAGTCGGGAGGGCCAAGATACGCAGTATTTT.

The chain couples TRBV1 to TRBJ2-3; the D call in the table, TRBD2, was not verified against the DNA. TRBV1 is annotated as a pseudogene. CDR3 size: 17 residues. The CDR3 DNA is TGCACCAGCAGCCAAGGCCGTGGGGCGGGAGGAATAGATACGCAGTATTTT. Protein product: CTSSQGRGAGGIDTQYF.

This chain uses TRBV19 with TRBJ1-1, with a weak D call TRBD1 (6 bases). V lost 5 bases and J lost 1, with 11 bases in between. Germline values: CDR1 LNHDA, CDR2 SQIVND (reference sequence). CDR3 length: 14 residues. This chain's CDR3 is CASSWDNTNTEAFF. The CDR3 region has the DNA TGTGCCAGTAGTTGGGACAACACGAACACTGAAGCTTTCTTT.

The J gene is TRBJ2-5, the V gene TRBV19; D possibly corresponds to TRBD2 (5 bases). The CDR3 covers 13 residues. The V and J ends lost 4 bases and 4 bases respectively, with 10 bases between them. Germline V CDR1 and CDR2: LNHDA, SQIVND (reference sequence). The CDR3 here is CASSKGGLETQYF. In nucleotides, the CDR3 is TGTGCCAGTAGTAAGGGCGGACTAGAGACCCAGTACTTC.

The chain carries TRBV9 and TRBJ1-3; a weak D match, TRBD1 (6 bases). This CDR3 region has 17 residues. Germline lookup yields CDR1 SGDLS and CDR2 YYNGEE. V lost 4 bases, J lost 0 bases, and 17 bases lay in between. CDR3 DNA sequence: TGTGCCAGCAGCTTGACCGGGACACTTAGCTCTGGAAACACCATATATTTT. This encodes CASSLTGTLSSGNTIYF.

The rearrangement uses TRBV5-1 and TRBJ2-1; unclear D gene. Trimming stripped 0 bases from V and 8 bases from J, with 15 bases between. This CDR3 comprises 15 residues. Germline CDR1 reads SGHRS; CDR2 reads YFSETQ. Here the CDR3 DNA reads TGCGCCAGCAGCTTGGGGTGGGCAAGCGAGGATGAGCAGTTCTTC. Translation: CASSLGWASEDEQFF. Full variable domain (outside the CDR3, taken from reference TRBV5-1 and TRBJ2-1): KAGVTQTPRYLIKTRGQQVTLSCSPISGHRSVSWYQQTPGQGLQFLFEYFSETQRNKGNFPGRFSGRQFSNSRSEMNVSTLELGDSALYLCASSLGWASEDEQFFGPGTRLTVL.

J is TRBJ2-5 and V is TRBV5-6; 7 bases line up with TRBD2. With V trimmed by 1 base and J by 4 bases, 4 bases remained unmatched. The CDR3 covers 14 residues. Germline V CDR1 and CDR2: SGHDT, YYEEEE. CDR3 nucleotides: TGTGCCAGCAGCTTGATAGGCGGGAGAGAGACCCAGTACTTC. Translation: CASSLIGGRETQYF.

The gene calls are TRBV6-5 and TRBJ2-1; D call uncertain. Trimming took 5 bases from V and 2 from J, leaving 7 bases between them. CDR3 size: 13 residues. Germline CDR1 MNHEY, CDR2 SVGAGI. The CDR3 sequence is CASSRAAYNEQFF. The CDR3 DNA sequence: TGTGCCAGCAGTCGCGCAGCCTACAATGAGCAGTTCTTC.

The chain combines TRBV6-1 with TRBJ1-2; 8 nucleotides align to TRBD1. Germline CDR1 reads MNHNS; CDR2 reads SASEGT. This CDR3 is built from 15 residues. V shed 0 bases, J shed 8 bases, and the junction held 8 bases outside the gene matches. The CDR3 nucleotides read TGTGCCAGCAGTGAAGCGTCAGGGGGCATTGACGGCTACACCTTC. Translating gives CASSEASGGIDGYTF.

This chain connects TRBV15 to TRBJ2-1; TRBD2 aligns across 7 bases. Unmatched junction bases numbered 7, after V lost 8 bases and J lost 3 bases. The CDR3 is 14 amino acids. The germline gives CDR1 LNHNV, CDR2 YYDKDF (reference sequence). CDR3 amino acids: CATSGTIIYNEQFF. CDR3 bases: TGTGCCACCTCCGGGACTATAATCTACAATGAGCAGTTCTTC.

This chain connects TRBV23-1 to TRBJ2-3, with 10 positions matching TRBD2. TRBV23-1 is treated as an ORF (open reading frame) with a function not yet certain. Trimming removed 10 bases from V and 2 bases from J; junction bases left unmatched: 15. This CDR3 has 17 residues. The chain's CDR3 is CATLGKGTSASTDTQYF. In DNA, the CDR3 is TGCGCCACCCTCGGGAAGGGGACTAGCGCCTCCACAGATACGCAGTATTTT.

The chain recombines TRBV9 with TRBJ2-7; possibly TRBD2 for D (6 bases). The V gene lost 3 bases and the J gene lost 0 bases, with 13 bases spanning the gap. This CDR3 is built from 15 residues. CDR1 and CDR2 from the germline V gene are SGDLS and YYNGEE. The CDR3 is CASSAGTAISYEQYF. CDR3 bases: TGTGCCAGCAGCGCCGGGACTGCAATCTCCTACGAGCAGTACTTC.